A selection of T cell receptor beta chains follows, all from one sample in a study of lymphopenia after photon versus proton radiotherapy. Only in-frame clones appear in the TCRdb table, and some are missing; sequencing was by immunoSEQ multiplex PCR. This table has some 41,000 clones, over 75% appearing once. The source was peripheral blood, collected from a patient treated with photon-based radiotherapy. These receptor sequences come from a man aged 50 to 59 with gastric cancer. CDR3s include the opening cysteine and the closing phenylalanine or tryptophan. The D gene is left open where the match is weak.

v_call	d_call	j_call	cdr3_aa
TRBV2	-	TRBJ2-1	CASSEAGRFNNEQFF
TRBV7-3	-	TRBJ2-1	CASSLGPTVDEQFF
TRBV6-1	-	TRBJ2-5	CASSGGRSEETQYF
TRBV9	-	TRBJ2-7	CASSVSSDSYEQYF
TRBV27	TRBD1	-	CASSLIGQGPYEQYF
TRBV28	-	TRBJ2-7	CASSLFYRFYEQYF
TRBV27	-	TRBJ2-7	CASSFNSAYEQYF
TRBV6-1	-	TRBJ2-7	CASSEIGGGEQYF
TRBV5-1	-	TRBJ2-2	CASAGQLNTGELFF
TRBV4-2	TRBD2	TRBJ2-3	CASSQGTSGYSTDTQYF
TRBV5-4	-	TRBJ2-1	CASSLDLSSYNEQFF
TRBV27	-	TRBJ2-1	CASSTKSSYNEQFF
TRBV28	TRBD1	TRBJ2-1	CASKKGGASYNEQFF
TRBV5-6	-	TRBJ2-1	CASSMTGANLYNEQFF
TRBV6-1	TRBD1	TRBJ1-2	CASSEAARDRDGYTF
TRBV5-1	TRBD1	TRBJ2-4	CASSPLPGQGDIQYF
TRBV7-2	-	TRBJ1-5	CASSFGPVRDQPQHF
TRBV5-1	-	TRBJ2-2	CASSLFSRGLTGELFF
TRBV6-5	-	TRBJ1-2	CASKLRGRGAYDYTF
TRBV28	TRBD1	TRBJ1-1	CASNPRGEGAETEAFF
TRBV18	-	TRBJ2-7	CASSPPIVGGSYEQYF
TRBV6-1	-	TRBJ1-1	CANLDIRGYTEAFF
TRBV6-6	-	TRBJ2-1	CASSNIKKVNEQFF
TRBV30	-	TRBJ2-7	CAWSVLGGAYEQYF
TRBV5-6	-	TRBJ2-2	CASSLVGRASTGELFF
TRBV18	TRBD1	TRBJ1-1	CASSPTGRTEAFF
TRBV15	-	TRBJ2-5	CATSRGAGSFETQYF
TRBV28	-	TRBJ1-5	CASSLGDYSNQPQHF
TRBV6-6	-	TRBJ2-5	CASSGEETQYF
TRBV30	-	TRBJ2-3	CAWSALGDTQYF
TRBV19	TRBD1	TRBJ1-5	CASLRTGQGQPQHF
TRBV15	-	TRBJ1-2	CATSRAAENYGYTF
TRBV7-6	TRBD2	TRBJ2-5	CASSQESSGRYQETQYF
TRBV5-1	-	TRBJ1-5	CASSLDSVGNQPQHF
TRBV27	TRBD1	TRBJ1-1	CASSPNRGRRTEAFF
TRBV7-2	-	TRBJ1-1	CASSLMGLMNTEAFF
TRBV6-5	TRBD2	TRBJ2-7	CASSTGGLAGYEQYF
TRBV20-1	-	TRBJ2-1	CSAYTNDEQFF
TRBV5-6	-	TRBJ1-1	CASSPRRNTEAFF
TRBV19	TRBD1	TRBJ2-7	CASRPGTGLYEQYF
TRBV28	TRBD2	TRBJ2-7	CASSSGGARTVNEQYF
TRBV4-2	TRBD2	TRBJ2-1	CASSRIAGDRNEQFF
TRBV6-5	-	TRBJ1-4	CASRKGYGYEKLFF
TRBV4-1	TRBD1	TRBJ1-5	CASSQAVTGTESNQPQHF
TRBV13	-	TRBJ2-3	CASSLVRGLSTDTQYF
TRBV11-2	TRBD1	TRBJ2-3	CASSLRLQGGGTDTQYF
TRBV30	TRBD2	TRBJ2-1	CAWSSLQAGGQNEQFF
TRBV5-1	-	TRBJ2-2	CASSLRSGLTGELFF
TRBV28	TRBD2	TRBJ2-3	CASSYPASGATDTQYF
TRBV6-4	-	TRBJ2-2	CASGTPGSTGELFF
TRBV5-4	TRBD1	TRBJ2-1	CASSFPDRDNEQFF
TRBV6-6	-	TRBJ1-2	CASSYGQSANYGYTF
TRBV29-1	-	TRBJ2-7	CSVDGVQGGYEQYF
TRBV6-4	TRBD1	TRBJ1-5	CASSETGTSNQPQHF
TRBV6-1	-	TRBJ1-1	CASSELGLRDRNTEAFF
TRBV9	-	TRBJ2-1	CASSVLAGYEQFF
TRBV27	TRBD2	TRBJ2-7	CASSLTRGLAGSYEQYF